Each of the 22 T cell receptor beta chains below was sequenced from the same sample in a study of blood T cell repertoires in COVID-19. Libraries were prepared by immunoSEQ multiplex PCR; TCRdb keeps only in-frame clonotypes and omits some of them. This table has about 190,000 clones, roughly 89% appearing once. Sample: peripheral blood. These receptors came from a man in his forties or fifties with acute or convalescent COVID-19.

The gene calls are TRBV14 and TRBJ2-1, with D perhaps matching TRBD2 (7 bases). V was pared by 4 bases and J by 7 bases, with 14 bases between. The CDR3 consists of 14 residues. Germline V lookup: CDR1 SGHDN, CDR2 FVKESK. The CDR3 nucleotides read TGTGCCAGCAGCCGGAGGGGGGGCGGTAATGAGCAGTTCTTC. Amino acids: CASSRRGGGNEQFF. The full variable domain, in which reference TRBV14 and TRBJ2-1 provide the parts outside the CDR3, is EAGVTQFPSHSVIEKGQTVTLRCDPISGHDNLYWYRRVMGKEIKFLLHFVKESKQDESGMPNNRFLAERTGGTYSTLKVQPAELEDSGVYFCASSRRGGGNEQFFGPGTRLTVL.

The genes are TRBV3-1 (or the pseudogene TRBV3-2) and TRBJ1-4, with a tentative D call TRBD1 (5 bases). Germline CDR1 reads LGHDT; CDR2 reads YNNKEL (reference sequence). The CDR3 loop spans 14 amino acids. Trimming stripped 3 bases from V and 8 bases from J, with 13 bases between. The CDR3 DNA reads TGTGCCAGCAGCCATAGCGGGGGAAGAGAAAAACTGTTTTTT. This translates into CASSHSGGREKLFF.

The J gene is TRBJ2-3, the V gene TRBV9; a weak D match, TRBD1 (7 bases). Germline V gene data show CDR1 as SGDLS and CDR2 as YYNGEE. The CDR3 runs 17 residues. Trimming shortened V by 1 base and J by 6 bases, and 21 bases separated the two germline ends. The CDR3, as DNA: TGTGCCAGCAGCGTAAGACCCGTAGGAGGGGGCGGCGATACGCAGTATTTT. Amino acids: CASSVRPVGGGGDTQYF.

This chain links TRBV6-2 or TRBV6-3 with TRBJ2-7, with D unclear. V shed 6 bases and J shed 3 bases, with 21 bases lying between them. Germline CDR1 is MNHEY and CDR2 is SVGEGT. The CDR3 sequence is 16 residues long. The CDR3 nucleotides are TGTGCCAGCAGCCTTTCCCCCCAGAGGTCCCTCTACGAGCAGTACTTC. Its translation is CASSLSPQRSLYEQYF.

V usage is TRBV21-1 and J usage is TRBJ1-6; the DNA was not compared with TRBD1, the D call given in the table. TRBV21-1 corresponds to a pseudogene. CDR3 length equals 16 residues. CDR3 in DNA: TGTGCCAGCAGGATAGGACAGGGCGCCTATAATTCACCCCTCCACTTT. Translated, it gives CASRIGQGAYNSPLHF.

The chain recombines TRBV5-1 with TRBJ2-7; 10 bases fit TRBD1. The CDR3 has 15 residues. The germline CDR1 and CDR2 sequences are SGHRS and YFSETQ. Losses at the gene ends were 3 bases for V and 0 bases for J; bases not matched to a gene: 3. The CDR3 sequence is CASSWGQGSSYEQYF. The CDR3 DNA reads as TGCGCCAGCAGCTGGGGACAGGGGAGCTCCTACGAGCAGTACTTC.

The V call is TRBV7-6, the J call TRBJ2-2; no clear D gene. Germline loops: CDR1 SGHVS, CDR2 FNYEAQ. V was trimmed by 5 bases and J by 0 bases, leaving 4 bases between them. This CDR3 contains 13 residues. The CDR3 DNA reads TGTGCCAGCAGCCCTACGAACACCGGGGAGCTGTTTTTT. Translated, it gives CASSPTNTGELFF. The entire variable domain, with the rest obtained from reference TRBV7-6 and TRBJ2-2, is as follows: GAGVSQSPRYKVTKRGQDVALRCDPISGHVSLYWYRQALGQGPEFLTYFNYEAQQDKSGLPNDRFSAERPEGSISTLTIQRTEQRDSAMYRCASSPTNTGELFFGEGSRLTVL.

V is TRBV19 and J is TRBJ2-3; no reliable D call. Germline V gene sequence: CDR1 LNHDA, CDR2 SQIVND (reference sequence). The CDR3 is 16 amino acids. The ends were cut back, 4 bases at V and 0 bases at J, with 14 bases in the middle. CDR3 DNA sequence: TGTGCCAGTAGTACTCCTACCACCCCTAGCACAGATACGCAGTATTTT. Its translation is CASSTPTTPSTDTQYF.

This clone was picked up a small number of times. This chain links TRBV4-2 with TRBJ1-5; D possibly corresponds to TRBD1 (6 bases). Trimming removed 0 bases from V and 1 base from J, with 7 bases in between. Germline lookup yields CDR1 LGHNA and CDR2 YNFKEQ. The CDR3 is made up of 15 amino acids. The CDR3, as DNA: TGTGCCAGCAGCCAAGAAACAGGGAGCAATCAGCCCCAGCATTTT. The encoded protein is CASSQETGSNQPQHF.

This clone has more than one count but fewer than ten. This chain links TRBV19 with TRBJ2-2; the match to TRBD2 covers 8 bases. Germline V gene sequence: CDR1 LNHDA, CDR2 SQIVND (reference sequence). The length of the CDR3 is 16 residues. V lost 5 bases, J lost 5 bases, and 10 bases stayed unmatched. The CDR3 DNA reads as TGTGCCAGTAGTCCCCTCCCCCGACTAGCGACCGGGGAGCTGTTTTTT. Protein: CASSPLPRLATGELFF.

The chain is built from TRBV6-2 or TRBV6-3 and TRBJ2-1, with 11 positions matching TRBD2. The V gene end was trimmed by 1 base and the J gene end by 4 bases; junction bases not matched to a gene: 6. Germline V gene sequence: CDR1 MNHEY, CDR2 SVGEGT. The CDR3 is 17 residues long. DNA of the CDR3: TGTGCCAGCAGTTACTGGGCTAGCGGGGGGTTATACAATGAGCAGTTCTTC. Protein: CASSYWASGGLYNEQFF.

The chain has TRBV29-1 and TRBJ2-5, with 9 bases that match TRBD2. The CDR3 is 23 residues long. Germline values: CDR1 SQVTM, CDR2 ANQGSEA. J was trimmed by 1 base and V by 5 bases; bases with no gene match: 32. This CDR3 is CSVSVSNDPFSGGPAILQETQYF. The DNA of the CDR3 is TGCAGCGTTTCGGTCAGCAACGACCCATTCAGCGGGGGGCCAGCTATACTCCAAGAGACCCAGTACTTC.

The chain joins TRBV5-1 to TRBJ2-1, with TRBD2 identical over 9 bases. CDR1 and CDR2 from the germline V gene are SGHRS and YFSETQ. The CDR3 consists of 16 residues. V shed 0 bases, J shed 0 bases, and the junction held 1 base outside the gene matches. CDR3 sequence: CASSLGLAASYNEQFF. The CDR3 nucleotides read TGCGCCAGCAGCTTGGGACTAGCGGCCTCCTACAATGAGCAGTTCTTC.

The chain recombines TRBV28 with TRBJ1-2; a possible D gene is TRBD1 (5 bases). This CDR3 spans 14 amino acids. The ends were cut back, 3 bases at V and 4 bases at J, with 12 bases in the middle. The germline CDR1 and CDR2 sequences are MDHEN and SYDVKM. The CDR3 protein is CASSFRTLGYGYTF. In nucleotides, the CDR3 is TGTGCCAGCAGTTTTAGGACACTCGGCTATGGCTACACCTTC.

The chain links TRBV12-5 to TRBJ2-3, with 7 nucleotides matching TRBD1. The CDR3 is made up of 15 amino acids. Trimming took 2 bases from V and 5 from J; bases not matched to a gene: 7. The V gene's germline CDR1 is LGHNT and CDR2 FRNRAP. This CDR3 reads CASGLPGTVQDTQYF. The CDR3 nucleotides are TGTGCTAGTGGTTTGCCCGGGACAGTACAAGATACGCAGTATTTT.

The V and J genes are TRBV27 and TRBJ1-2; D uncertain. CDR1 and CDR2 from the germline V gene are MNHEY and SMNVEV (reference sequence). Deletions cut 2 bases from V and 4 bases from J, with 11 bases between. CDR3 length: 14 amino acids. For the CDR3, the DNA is TGTGCCAGCAGTTTAAATCCGGGAAGCTATGGCTACACCTTC. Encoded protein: CASSLNPGSYGYTF.

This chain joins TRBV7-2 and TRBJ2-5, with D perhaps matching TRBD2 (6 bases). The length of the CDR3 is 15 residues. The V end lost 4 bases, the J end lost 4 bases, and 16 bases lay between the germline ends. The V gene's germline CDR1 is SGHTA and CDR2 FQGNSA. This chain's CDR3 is CASSSGGGSGETQYF. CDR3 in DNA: TGTGCCAGCAGCTCCGGAGGAGGTAGCGGAGAGACCCAGTACTTC.

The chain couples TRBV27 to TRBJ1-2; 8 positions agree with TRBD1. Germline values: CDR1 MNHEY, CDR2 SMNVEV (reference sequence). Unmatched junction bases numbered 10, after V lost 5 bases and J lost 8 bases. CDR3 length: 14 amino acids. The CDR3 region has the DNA TGTGCCAGCAGTCCCCGGACAGGGCCAGTGGGCTACACCTTC. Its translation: CASSPRTGPVGYTF.

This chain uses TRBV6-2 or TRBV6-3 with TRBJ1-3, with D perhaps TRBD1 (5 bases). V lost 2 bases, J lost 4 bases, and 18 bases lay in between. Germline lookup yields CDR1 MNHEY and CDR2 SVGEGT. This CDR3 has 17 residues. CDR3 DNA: TGTGCCAGCAGTTACCGCGTTATAGGGGTATCCGGAAACACCATATATTTT. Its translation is CASSYRVIGVSGNTIYF.

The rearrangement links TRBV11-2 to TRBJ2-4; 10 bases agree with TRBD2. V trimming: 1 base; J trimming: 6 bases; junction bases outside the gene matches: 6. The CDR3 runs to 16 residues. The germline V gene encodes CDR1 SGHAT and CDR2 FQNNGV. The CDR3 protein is CASSLASGGAGNIQYF. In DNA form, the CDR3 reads TGTGCCAGCAGCTTAGCGAGCGGGGGGGCGGGAAACATTCAGTACTTC.

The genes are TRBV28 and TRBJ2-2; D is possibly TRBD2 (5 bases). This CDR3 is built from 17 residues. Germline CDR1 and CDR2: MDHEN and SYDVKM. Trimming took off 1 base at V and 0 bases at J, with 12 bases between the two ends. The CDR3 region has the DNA TGTGCCAGCAGTTTATCGGCCGGGATATCGAACACCGGGGAGCTGTTTTTT. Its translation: CASSLSAGISNTGELFF.

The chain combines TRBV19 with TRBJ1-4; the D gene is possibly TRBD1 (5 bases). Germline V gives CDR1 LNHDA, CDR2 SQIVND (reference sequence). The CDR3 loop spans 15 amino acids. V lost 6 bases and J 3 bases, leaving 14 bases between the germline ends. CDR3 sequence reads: CASRRAGLANEKLFF. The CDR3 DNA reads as TGTGCCAGTAGGCGCGCAGGGTTGGCTAATGAAAAACTGTTTTTT.